Below are 20 T cell receptor beta chains sequenced from a single sample in a study of cytomegalovirus exposure and HLA in healthy donors. PCR employed 60 Vbeta and 13 Jbeta primers. The method was immunoSEQ multiplex PCR; TCRdb's version includes in-frame clones alone and lacks a portion of them. Among 200,000 to 250,000 clones, roughly 80% were seen once, and the ten largest hold less than 4.5%. Sequencing was carried out using PBMCs. The receptor set was obtained from a male donor in good health and CMV-seronegative.

The CDR3 spells CASSTLSQLYNEQFF. The CDR3 bases are TGTGCCAGTAGTACCCTAAGCCAACTCTACAATGAGCAGTTCTTC. V gene TRBV19 combines with J gene TRBJ2-1, with D unresolved. The CDR3 loop spans 15 amino acids. Germline values: CDR1 LNHDA, CDR2 SQIVND (reference sequence). V was cut by 4 bases and J by 3 bases, with 13 bases left in between.

The rearrangement uses TRBV2 and TRBJ2-5; the match to TRBD1 covers 9 bases. The CDR3 is made up of 13 amino acids. With 7 bases clipped from V and 3 bases from J, the junction kept 3 bases outside the gene matches. Per the germline V gene, CDR1 is SNHLY and CDR2 is FYNNEI. CDR3 DNA sequence: TGTGCCAGCACGTGGACAGGGGAAGAGACCCAGTACTTC. Its protein is CASTWTGEETQYF.

The J gene is TRBJ2-1, the V gene TRBV14; 13 bases map to TRBD2. The CDR3 is 19 residues long. The V segment lost 1 base and the J segment 6 bases; nucleotides outside the gene matches: 12. Germline V lookup: CDR1 SGHDN, CDR2 FVKESK. The CDR3: CASSQGGTSGTQKLNEQFF. The CDR3 DNA follows: TGTGCCAGCAGCCAAGGGGGGACTAGCGGGACTCAGAAGCTCAATGAGCAGTTCTTC.

The rearrangement joins TRBV15 to TRBJ2-3, with D tentatively TRBD2 (6 bases). The CDR3 has 13 residues. V shed 9 bases and J shed 4 bases, with 14 bases lying between them. Germline lookup yields CDR1 LNHNV and CDR2 YYDKDF (reference sequence). The CDR3: CATEPSGADTQYF. CDR3 DNA sequence: TGTGCCACGGAACCTTCGGGGGCAGATACGCAGTATTTT.

This clone occurred a few times. The gene calls are TRBV2 and TRBJ1-2; no definite D call. The length of the CDR3 is 15 residues. V lost 2 bases and J 4 bases, leaving 14 bases between the germline ends. CDR1 is SNHLY and CDR2 is FYNNEI in the germline V gene. CDR3: CASSELGGSAYGYTF. The CDR3 nucleotides are TGTGCCAGCAGTGAACTGGGAGGGTCTGCCTATGGCTACACCTTC.

The chain combines TRBV19 with TRBJ2-1; tentative D call: TRBD1 (7 bases). In germline, CDR1 is LNHDA, CDR2 SQIVND (reference sequence). V was shortened by 3 bases and J by 6 bases, with 18 bases between the two germline ends. This CDR3 contains 16 residues. The CDR3 DNA reads TGTGCCAGTAGTATCGGGACAGCCCTGGGGGGCAATGAGCAGTTCTTC. It encodes CASSIGTALGGNEQFF.

The chain recombines TRBV7-9 with TRBJ1-3; tentatively, D is TRBD1 (6 bases). Trimming took 4 bases from V and 0 from J, leaving 22 bases between them. Germline CDR1 reads SEHNR; CDR2 reads FQNEAQ (reference sequence). This CDR3 contains 19 residues. The CDR3 DNA follows: TGTGCCAGCAGCTCTTGGGGCGGGGGGCGCTTGAGCTCTGGAAACACCATATATTTT. Protein product: CASSSWGGGRLSSGNTIYF. The full variable domain, rest sourced from reference TRBV7-9 and TRBJ1-3, is DTGVSQNPRHKITKRGQNVTFRCDPISEHNRLYWYRQTLGQGPEFLTYFQNEAQLEKSRLLSDRFSAERPKGSFSTLEIQRTEQGDSAMYLCASSSWGGGRLSSGNTIYFGEGSWLTVV.

This chain uses TRBV7-9 with TRBJ2-3; D possibly corresponds to TRBD2 (5 bases). The CDR3 spans 13 residues. Germline-derived CDR1 and CDR2 are SEHNR and FQNEAQ (reference sequence). V was shortened by 5 bases and J by 4 bases, with 10 bases between the two germline ends. The CDR3: CASSTDGADTQYF. Here the CDR3 DNA reads TGTGCCAGCAGCACGGACGGGGCAGATACGCAGTATTTT.

A few counts support this clone. The chain couples TRBV7-2 to TRBJ2-7, with TRBD2 identical over 7 bases. With 5 bases clipped from V and 4 bases from J, the junction kept 8 bases outside the gene matches. Germline CDR1 SGHTA, CDR2 FQGNSA. The CDR3 is made up of 14 amino acids. CDR3 nucleotide sequence: TGTGCCAGCAGCCCGTCCGGCGGGAGATACGAGCAGTACTTC. Amino acid sequence: CASSPSGGRYEQYF.

The gene calls are TRBV18 and TRBJ2-7; D is possibly TRBD1 (6 bases). CDR1 KGHSH and CDR2 LQKENI come from the germline V gene. V gave up 4 bases and J gave up 2 bases, with 12 bases separating them. This CDR3 region has 14 residues. The CDR3 loop reads CASSRDNGPYEQYF. The CDR3 DNA is TGTGCCAGCTCACGGGACAACGGCCCCTACGAGCAGTACTTC.

The CDR3, as DNA: TGCGCCAGCAGCCAAGAAGTTGCGGTCTCCTACGAGCAGTACTTC. Translating it yields CASSQEVAVSYEQYF. The chain links TRBV4-1 to TRBJ2-7, with D uncertain. Per germline, CDR1 MGHRA and CDR2 YSYEKL. CDR3 size: 15 residues. V dropped 0 bases and J dropped 0 bases, with 9 bases sitting between them.

The chain recombines TRBV6-5 with TRBJ1-5, with 7 nucleotides matching TRBD1. Germline V lookup: CDR1 MNHEY, CDR2 SVGAGI. This CDR3 region has 15 residues. With 3 bases clipped from V and 7 bases from J, the junction kept 9 bases outside the gene matches. CDR3 residues: CASSYRSGGGQPQHF. The CDR3 coding sequence is TGTGCCAGCAGTTATAGATCAGGGGGAGGCCAGCCCCAGCATTTT.

V gene TRBV5-4 combines with J gene TRBJ2-2; 9 positions match TRBD1. The CDR3 has 16 amino acids. CDR1 is SGHNT, CDR2 YYREEE, per germline (reference sequence). V dropped 1 base and J dropped 4; count of bases not matched to a gene: 5. CDR3 loop: CASSLSWDRVTGELFF. The CDR3 bases are TGTGCCAGCAGCTTGTCATGGGACAGGGTCACCGGGGAGCTGTTTTTT.

This clone came up a few times. The chain employs TRBV6-6 and TRBJ1-5, with 7 bases fitting TRBD1. Germline assignment: CDR1 MNHNY and CDR2 SVGAGI (reference sequence). V lost 6 bases and J lost 4; bases outside the gene matches: 6. CDR3 length: 14 amino acids. The CDR3 is CASSGGTENQPQHF. As DNA, the CDR3 is TGTGCCAGCAGCGGTGGGACAGAGAATCAGCCCCAGCATTTT.

As for this clone: It is likely a read error, because the conserved phenylalanine at the end of the CDR3 is missing. This chain links TRBV4-1 with TRBJ2-7; 9 positions agree with TRBD1. With 3 bases clipped from V and 6 bases from J, the junction kept 9 bases outside the gene matches. From germline, CDR1 is MGHRA and CDR2 YSYEKL. The CDR3 is made up of 15 amino acids. In DNA form, the CDR3 reads TGCGCCAGCAGCCAGCTACAGGGGGCGCGTCGCGAGCAGTACCTC. Translating gives CASSQLQGARREQYL.

The rearrangement uses TRBV12-5 and TRBJ1-1; no definite D call. The CDR3 runs 11 residues. Germline CDR1 LGHNT, CDR2 FRNRAP. Trimming took 4 bases from V and 9 from J, leaving 9 bases between them. As DNA, the CDR3 is TGTGCTAGTGGTTCCTTCCTACAAGCTTTCTTT. Amino acids: CASGSFLQAFF.

The chain couples TRBV5-8 to TRBJ2-1; 10 bases are shared with TRBD1. From germline, CDR1 is SGHTS and CDR2 YDEGEE. V shed 3 bases, J shed 4 bases, and the junction held 4 bases outside the gene matches. The CDR3 extends over 15 amino acids. CDR3 DNA sequence: TGTGCCAGCAGCTGGACAGGGGGGTTATACAATGAGCAGTTCTTC. It is translated as CASSWTGGLYNEQFF.

V and J are TRBV6-5 and TRBJ2-3; TRBD2 might be the D (6 bases). The V gene lost 8 bases and the J gene lost 4 bases, with 16 bases spanning the gap. CDR1 is MNHEY, CDR2 SVGAGI, per germline. The CDR3 loop spans 14 amino acids. The CDR3 is CASGAGREADTQYF. The CDR3 region has the DNA TGTGCCAGCGGGGCGGGAAGGGAAGCAGATACGCAGTATTTT.

A remark on this clone: The sample has other DNA sequences that encode this CDR3 too. The chain is built from TRBV28 and TRBJ1-1; possible D gene TRBD1, 5 bases. From germline, CDR1 is MDHEN and CDR2 SYDVKM. The length of the CDR3 is 13 residues. Trimming took 1 base from V and 4 from J, leaving 7 bases between them. CDR3 sequence: CASSLSGGTEAFF. The CDR3 DNA reads TGTGCCAGCAGTTTATCCGGGGGCACTGAAGCTTTCTTT. The full variable domain, with the rest looked up from reference TRBV28 and TRBJ1-1, is DVKVTQSSRYLVKRTGEKVFLECVQDMDHENMFWYRQDPGLGLRLIYFSYDVKMKEKGDIPEGYSVSREKKERFSLILESASTNQTSMYLCASSLSGGTEAFFGQGTRLTVV.

J is TRBJ2-7 and V is TRBV5-1, with 8 bases fitting TRBD2. CDR1 and CDR2 from the germline V gene are SGHRS and YFSETQ. After removal of 4 bases from V and 5 bases from J, the junction contained 11 bases not matched to a gene. CDR3 length equals 15 residues. The CDR3 nucleotides are TGCGCCAGCAGCCCACAGGGCGGGGGGAGTGACGAGCAGTACTTC. It is translated as CASSPQGGGSDEQYF.